This note documents a single TCR beta chain sequence. The data derive from a study of T cell changes during pregnancy in multiple sclerosis. The CDR3 contains 15 residues. V trimming: 3 bases; J trimming: 5 bases; junction bases outside the gene matches: 8. Germline CDR1 SGHRS, CDR2 YFSETQ. TCRdb keeps only in-frame clones here, not all; method: immunoSEQ multiplex PCR. The repertoire holds some 130,000 clones, with 90% to 96% as singletons. This sequence joins TRBV5-1 and TRBJ1-1; 9 nucleotides agree with TRBD1. The source of this sequence is a female donor with multiple sclerosis, enrolled in a pregnancy study. The material was peripheral blood, obtained after pregnancy. The CDR3 spells CASSSGDRVQTEAFF. In nucleotides, the CDR3 is TGCGCCAGCAGCTCAGGGGACAGGGTTCAGACTGAAGCTTTCTTT.